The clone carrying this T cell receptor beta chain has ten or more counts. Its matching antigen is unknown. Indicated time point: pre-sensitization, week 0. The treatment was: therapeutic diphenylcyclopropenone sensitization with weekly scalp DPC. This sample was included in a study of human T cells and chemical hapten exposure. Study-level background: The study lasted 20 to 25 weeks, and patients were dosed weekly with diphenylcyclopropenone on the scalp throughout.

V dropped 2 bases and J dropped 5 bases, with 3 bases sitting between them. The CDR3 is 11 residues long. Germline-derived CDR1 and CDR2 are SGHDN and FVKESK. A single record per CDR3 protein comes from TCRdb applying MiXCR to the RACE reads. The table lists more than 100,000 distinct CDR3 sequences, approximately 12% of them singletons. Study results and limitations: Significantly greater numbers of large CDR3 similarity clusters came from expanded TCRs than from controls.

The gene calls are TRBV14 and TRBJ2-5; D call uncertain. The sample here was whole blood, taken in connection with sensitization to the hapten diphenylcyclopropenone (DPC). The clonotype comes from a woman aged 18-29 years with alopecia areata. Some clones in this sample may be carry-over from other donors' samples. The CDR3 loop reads CASSQLETQYF. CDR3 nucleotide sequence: TGTGCCAGCAGCCAACTGGAGACCCAGTACTTC.